These T cell receptor beta chains were read from a single sample in a study of control samples from healthy donors and cancer patients. The method was immunoSEQ multiplex PCR; TCRdb's version includes in-frame clones alone and lacks a portion of them. The sample lists about 96,000 clones; about 92% were seen once. The sequenced sample was blood. These receptors all come from a man in his late teens or twenties in good health. Both conserved end residues are part of each CDR3. Only some rows state a clone size, as once, few, many or a class for expanded clones.

TRBJ2-3 | TRBV4-2 | 15 | . | CASSRPGGSTDTQYF
TRBJ1-4 | TRBV6-5 | 13 | . | CASSPGFNEKLFF
TRBJ1-2 | TRBV19 | 15 | . | CASSAPGTEDYGYTF
TRBJ2-7 | TRBV13 | 12 | . | CASSSVPYEQYF
TRBJ1-2 | TRBV27 | 13 | . | CASSPHRMWGYTF
TRBJ1-4 | TRBV6-5 | 14 | . | CASSPGVVREKLFF
TRBJ2-7 | TRBV30 | 11 | . | CAWSLTYEQYF
TRBJ1-1 | TRBV7-9 | 17 | . | CASSPPPGTGDNTEAFF
TRBJ1-1 | TRBV5-1 | 14 | . | CASSSGLMNTEAFF
TRBJ2-7 | TRBV5-1 | 14 | . | CASSLTDTPRKQYF
TRBJ1-3 | TRBV2 | 12 | . | CASSLPRNTIYF
TRBJ2-7 | TRBV10-3 | 14 | . | CAISSGTGEAEQYF
TRBJ2-1 | TRBV19 | 15 | . | CASSPDRVTYNEQFF
TRBJ1-6 | TRBV7-2 | 15 | . | CASSPQQGMNSPLHF
TRBJ1-2 | TRBV7-2 | 15 | . | CASSYWSPASYGYTF
TRBJ2-7 | TRBV7-3 | 15 | . | CASSLDSGPPYEQYF
TRBJ2-7 | TRBV30 | 14 | . | CACSLKGRGYEQYF
TRBJ1-2 | TRBV20-1 | 11 | . | CSARETHGYTF
TRBJ1-1 | TRBV5-1 | 14 | . | CASSLPDRGTEAFF
TRBJ2-7 | TRBV7-2 | 15 | . | CASRPTAELLYEQYF
TRBJ1-2 | TRBV7-8 | 14 | . | CASSLAGTSGGYTF
TRBJ2-1 | TRBV6-4 | 14 | . | CASSDGDSYNEQFF
TRBJ2-7 | TRBV15 | 13 | . | CATSRQGRYEQYF
TRBJ2-1 | TRBV2 | 15 | once | CASRESSGGLHEQFF
TRBJ1-1 | TRBV6-1 | 13 | . | CASSEEMNTEAFF
TRBJ1-2 | TRBV19 | 15 | . | CASSTSGGRRGGYTF
TRBJ2-1 | TRBV6-5 | 14 | . | CASLGQGLGNEQFF
TRBJ1-1 | TRBV13 | 16 | . | CASSLGRGNRWTEAFF
TRBJ1-6 | TRBV28 | 16 | . | CASSLVGQGLNSPLHF
TRBJ1-1 | TRBV5-6 | 13 | . | CASSFRGSIEAFF
TRBJ2-1 | TRBV6-2/TRBV6-3 | 17 | . | CASSLLAGGRVYNEQFF
TRBJ1-6 | TRBV7-2 | 14 | . | CASSLRQDNSPLHF
TRBJ2-1 | TRBV5-1 | 16 | . | CASSLGGTSGYNEQFF
TRBJ2-5 | TRBV10-3 | 14 | . | CAIRSGGRNETQYF
TRBJ2-7 | TRBV4-3 | 16 | . | CASSQDPARSSYEQYF
TRBJ2-1 | TRBV18 | 17 | . | CASSRVASGGSYNEQFF
TRBJ2-1 | TRBV5-8 | 10 | . | CASPQGFWFF
TRBJ1-5 | TRBV30 | 12 | . | CAWSVRGKPQHF
TRBJ1-1 | TRBV18 | 18 | . | CASSPVQGVRRFVTEAFF
TRBJ1-2 | TRBV6-5 | 15 | . | CASRPMRGQVYGYTF
TRBJ2-3 | TRBV20-1 | 16 | few | CSASNRGLLGTDTQYF
TRBJ1-6 | TRBV28 | 14 | . | CASSLVSYNSPLHF
TRBJ1-2 | TRBV5-6 | 16 | . | CASSLVRTGGNYGYTF
TRBJ2-7 | TRBV19 | 13 | . | CASQDREKVEQYF
TRBJ1-2 | TRBV24-1 | 18 | once | CATSDHPGQNSSNYGYTF
TRBJ1-3 | TRBV5-4 | 17 | . | CASSFGTERLSGNTIYF
TRBJ2-5 | TRBV6-5 | 14 | . | CAGQGGQGMETQYF
TRBJ2-5 | TRBV7-9 | 15 | . | CASSLALAGQETQYF
TRBJ1-5 | TRBV19 | 15 | . | CASNDGSFYNQPQHF
TRBJ1-1 | TRBV10-1 | 14 | . | CASSESGRDTEAFF
TRBJ2-5 | TRBV5-6 | 15 | . | CASSVMGRLQETQYF
TRBJ2-3 | TRBV10-3 | 15 | . | CAIRGTGLSTDTQYF
TRBJ1-6 | TRBV6-5 | 15 | . | CASSPRVEGNSPLHF
TRBJ1-1 | TRBV7-9 | 14 | . | CASSRTGVGTEAFF
TRBJ1-1 | TRBV7-8 | 13 | . | CASSLSVGTEAFF
TRBJ1-4 | TRBV2 | 13 | . | CASSDPPNWGLFF